This T cell receptor beta chain is from a study of T cells in Graves' hyperthyroidism and ophthalmopathy (dated by TCRdb to about 2019). Background for the entire study: Peripheral blood was sampled at the time of initial diagnosis, prior to any treatment. In over five Graves' hyperthyroidism patients, the study also compared T-cell repertoires from thyroid tissue with T-cell repertoires from blood. A discovery cohort of approximately 100 patients, 43 with Graves' ophthalmopathy and approximately 55 with stable Graves' hyperthyroidism, was used to find distinguishing TCR V-J signatures. Once sampling was done, hyperthyroidism patients were given methimazole at a starting dose of 30 mg daily, whereas ophthalmopathy patients were given high-dose intravenous methylprednisolone. The 100 or so discovery patients were randomly divided into training and test sets at a 7:3 ratio. Prospective prediction of ophthalmopathy was tested in an independent validation cohort consisting of some 19 hyperthyroidism patients and around 16 patients who later progressed to ophthalmopathy. The paper reports TCR Vbeta CDR3 sequencing of approximately 140 peripheral blood samples: some 41 ophthalmopathy, approximately 74 hyperthyroidism and 17 progressor patients.

Graves' hyperthyroidism was defined as stable when no progression to ophthalmopathy occurred over 18 months of follow-up. The hyperthyroidism patients were between 18 and 65 years old and newly diagnosed, with a disease duration of less than 2 months. Exclusion was applied to patients with uncontrolled infections, other autoimmune diseases, pregnancy or lactation. Diagnoses were based on clinical symptoms, serum thyroxine and TRAb, thyroid ultrasound and orbital computed tomography. Ficoll-Paque density gradient centrifugation was used to isolate PBMCs from under 11 ml of fresh peripheral blood. Total RNA was extracted with Trizol reagent, and quality was checked on an Agilent 2100 Bioanalyzer. The V and J ends are trimmed by 1 base and 3 bases, leaving 17 bases between them. The CDR3, cysteine through phenylalanine, is 16 amino acids long. The kept DNA is CDR3 alone, 48 bases in frame from the first base. CDR1 and CDR2 (SGHRS, YFSETQ) derive from the germline V gene.

The TCR beta CDR3 regions were amplified from RNA transcripts. The TCR CDR3 was subjected to a first round of RT-PCR using the HTBI primer set and the Qiagen OneStep RT-PCR kit. Libraries were constructed in a second round of multiplex PCR, after which size selection and purification were carried out. Paired-end sequencing of the libraries was performed with 100 bp reads on an Illumina HiSeq2000. The paper's processing steps were these. Raw data were processed with SOAPnuke, discarding reads with adapters, uncalled bases, mean Phred below 15, or no exact constant-primer or identifier match. COPE v1.2.5 was used to merge the high-quality paired reads, and each unique nucleotide sequence was defined as a clonotype. MiTCR v1.1 was used to align the clonotypes against IMGT TRBV, TRBD and TRBJ reference segments. Analysis was restricted to V-J combinations with a frequency above 0.0001, which covered 98% to 99.2% of repertoires. The TCS score was defined as the ratio of F50 (clonal expansion) to E x V (chaos), calculated using BLOSUM62-based TCRdist between CDR3 peptides within each V-J. Welch's t-statistics and random forest reduced 514 V-J features to 10 to 15, which were used in a naive Bayes classifier (R e1071). The raw public data were reprocessed by TCRdb itself: fastp quality trimming at Q25, MiXCR clonotype calling, in-frame beta chains only. Each record represents a unique CDR3 protein, reported with the most common genes and DNA among its rows. In this record, the V and J calls reflect TCRdb's handling and not the investigators' own analysis. The sample data list roughly 93,000 distinct CDR3 sequences, and about 51% of these were observed just once. The biggest ten clones account for roughly 26% of the sample.

The investigation overall reported the following: Sample size was not statistically predetermined, and investigators were not blinded to group allocation. In validation, the model predicted progression to ophthalmopathy a median of about 6 months before onset, with over 60% sensitivity and about 75% specificity. A model built on a 13 V-J signature distinguished ophthalmopathy from stable hyperthyroidism, reaching around 88% sensitivity and about 81% specificity in cross-validation and 80%/75% in testing. Most expanded thyroid clonotypes (frequency above 0.001) were also detected in blood, a finding suggesting that blood repertoires may reflect thyroid immune responses.

The sample holds many counts of this clonotype. Its binding antigen is unknown. The input lacks base qualities; no much larger clone sits a single base away. The V and J segments used are TRBV5-1 and TRBJ2-7; the D segment could be TRBD2, given 6 matching bases. Sample: blood. The clonotype originates from a woman aged 40-49 years with Graves' hyperthyroidism. The base sequence is TGCGCCAGCAGCTTGTCACGGGGGTCTTTGGGCTACGAGCAGTACTTC. This translates into CASSLSRGSLGYEQYF.